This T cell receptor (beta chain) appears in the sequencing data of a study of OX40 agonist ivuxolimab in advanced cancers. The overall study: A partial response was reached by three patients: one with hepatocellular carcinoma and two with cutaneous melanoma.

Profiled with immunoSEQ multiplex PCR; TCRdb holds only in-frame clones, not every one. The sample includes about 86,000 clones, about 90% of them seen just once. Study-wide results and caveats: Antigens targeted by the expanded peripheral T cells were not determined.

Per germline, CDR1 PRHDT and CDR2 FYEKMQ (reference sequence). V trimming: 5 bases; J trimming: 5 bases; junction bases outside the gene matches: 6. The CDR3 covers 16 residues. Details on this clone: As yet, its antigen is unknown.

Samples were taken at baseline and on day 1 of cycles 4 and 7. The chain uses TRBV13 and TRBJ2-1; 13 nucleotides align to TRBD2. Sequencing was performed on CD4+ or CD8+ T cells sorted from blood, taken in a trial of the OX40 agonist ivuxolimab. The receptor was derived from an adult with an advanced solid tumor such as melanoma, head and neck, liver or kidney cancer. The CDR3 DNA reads TGTGCCAGCAGCCCTTCCGGGACTAGCGGGGACAATGAGCAGTTCTTC. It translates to CASSPSGTSGDNEQFF.